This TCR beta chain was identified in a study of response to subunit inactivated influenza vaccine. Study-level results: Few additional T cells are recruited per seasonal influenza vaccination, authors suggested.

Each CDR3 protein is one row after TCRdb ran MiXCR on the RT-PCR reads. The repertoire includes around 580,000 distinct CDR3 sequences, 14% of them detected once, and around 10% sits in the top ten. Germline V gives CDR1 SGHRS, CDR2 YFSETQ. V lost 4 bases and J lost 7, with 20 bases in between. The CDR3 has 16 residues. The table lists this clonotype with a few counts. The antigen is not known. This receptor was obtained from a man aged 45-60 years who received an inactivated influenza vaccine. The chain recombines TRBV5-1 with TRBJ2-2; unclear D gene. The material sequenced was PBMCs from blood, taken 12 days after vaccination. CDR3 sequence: CASSPLGWGRNGELFF. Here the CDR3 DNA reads TGCGCCAGCAGCCCCCTCGGTTGGGGTCGAAACGGGGAGCTGTTTTTT. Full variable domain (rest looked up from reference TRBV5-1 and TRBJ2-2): KAGVTQTPRYLIKTRGQQVTLSCSPISGHRSVSWYQQTPGQGLQFLFEYFSETQRNKGNFPGRFSGRQFSNSRSEMNVSTLELGDSALYLCASSPLGWGRNGELFFGEGSRLTVL.